These T cell receptor beta chains were read from a single sample in a study of shared T cell receptors in the human thymus. The method was immunoSEQ multiplex PCR; TCRdb's version includes in-frame clones alone and lacks a portion of them. The data show almost 550,000 clones, with around 78% seen just once and more than 0.01% held by the top ten. These records were also assigned to another study, of human thymus T cells.

The sample taken for sequencing was thymocytes. The receptors come from a boy under two years old with a congenital heart defect. Each CDR3 is given without its conserved first and last residue. The order of the fields is V gene, J gene, CDR3 protein.

V: TRBV4-1; J: TRBJ2-7; CDR3: ASSPRQGVDEQY
V: TRBV5-4; J: TRBJ1-1; CDR3: ASSSRQGAVNTEAF
V: TRBV19; J: TRBJ2-1; CDR3: ASSIRTSGEHSYNEQF
V: TRBV11-2; J: TRBJ2-1; CDR3: ASSLDKLAENNEQF
V: TRBV30; J: TRBJ2-7; CDR3: AWSATGQYEQY
V: TRBV6-5; J: TRBJ2-2; CDR3: ASSSWDPGGGELF
V: TRBV19; J: TRBJ1-2; CDR3: ASSMSGANYGYT
V: TRBV7-2; J: TRBJ2-3; CDR3: ASSFYLGGDTQY
V: TRBV7-2; J: TRBJ2-7; CDR3: ASSLGGLAGGTYEQY
V: TRBV5-1; J: TRBJ2-3; CDR3: ASSLRLAGAGTDTQY
V: TRBV25-1; J: TRBJ1-3; CDR3: ASSERTGGGNIIY
V: TRBV11-3; J: TRBJ2-3; CDR3: ASSLEGLRGSTDTQY
V: TRBV6-5; J: TRBJ2-5; CDR3: ASSPSSDRQETQY
V: TRBV30; J: TRBJ1-2; CDR3: AWTVNRGGYT
V: TRBV29-1; J: TRBJ2-1; CDR3: SVGTPDNEQF
V: TRBV9; J: TRBJ2-7; CDR3: ASSAGGETSDENEQY
V: TRBV10-1; J: TRBJ1-1; CDR3: ASSESMWGRTEAF
V: TRBV6-6; J: TRBJ1-6; CDR3: ASSNYGGQDSPLH
V: TRBV11-1; J: TRBJ1-2; CDR3: ASSRGATNYGYT
V: TRBV5-4; J: TRBJ2-2; CDR3: ASSRTRRTGELF
V: TRBV9; J: TRBJ2-1; CDR3: ASSVVAGVNNEQF
V: TRBV7-3; J: TRBJ2-6; CDR3: ASSTTGQSCSGANVLT
V: TRBV27; J: TRBJ2-7; CDR3: ASSPSGTVITSYEQY
V: TRBV5-1; J: TRBJ2-5; CDR3: ASSPGQGETQY